Listed below are T cell receptor beta chains from one sample, sequenced in a study of STAT5B mutations in CD4+ large granular lymphocyte leukemia. The method was immunoSEQ multiplex PCR; TCRdb's version includes in-frame clones alone and lacks a portion of them. The sample lists roughly 30,000 clones, around 81% occurring once. Source material: CD4+ T cells from blood buffy coats. The receptor source for this set is a human donor in good health. The CDR3 runs from the conserved cysteine through the conserved F or W. The order of the fields is clone size, J gene, D gene, V gene, CDR3 protein, CDR3 DNA. A D gene is named only where the DNA matches it firmly. Clone size is given for some rows only: seen once, a few or many times, or a class if the clone is expanded.

few,TRBJ1-1,TRBD1,TRBV6-6,CASSSGQGGAEAFF,TGTGCCAGCAGTTCGGGACAGGGCGGTGCTGAAGCTTTCTTT
.,TRBJ2-5,TRBD2,TRBV7-8,CASSLGGRGETQYF,TGTGCCAGCAGCTTAGGCGGGAGAGGTGAGACCCAGTACTTC
few,TRBJ2-7,.,TRBV10-1,CASSEMRAPYEQYF,TGCGCCAGCAGTGAGATGAGGGCACCCTACGAGCAGTACTTC
.,TRBJ2-2,.,TRBV18,CASSPRTDNTGELFF,TGTGCCAGCTCACCACGGACAGACAACACCGGGGAGCTGTTTTTT
.,TRBJ2-7,.,TRBV11-2,CASSLVRRRPYEQYF,TGTGCCAGCAGCTTAGTAAGGCGTCGGCCCTACGAGCAGTACTTC
.,TRBJ2-3,TRBD2,TRBV27,CASSLAGDRADTQYF,TGTGCCAGCAGTTTAGCGGGAGACCGTGCAGATACGCAGTATTTT
.,TRBJ1-5,.,TRBV2,CASSDEQYSNQPQHF,TGTGCCAGCAGTGATGAACAGTATAGCAATCAGCCCCAGCATTTT
.,TRBJ1-1,.,TRBV19,CASSTTEISEAFF,TGTGCCAGTAGTACCACAGAGATCAGTGAAGCTTTCTTT
.,TRBJ2-6,TRBD2,TRBV28,CASSPSGRESGANVLTF,TGTGCCAGCAGTCCAAGCGGGAGAGAGTCCGGGGCCAACGTCCTGACTTTC
.,TRBJ1-2,.,TRBV7-2,CASSQQGGYGYTF,TGTGCCAGCAGCCAACAGGGTGGGTATGGCTACACCTTC
.,TRBJ2-3,.,TRBV7-8,CASSSGTWSGRGDTQYF,TGTGCCAGCAGCTCAGGCACTTGGAGTGGGCGAGGAGATACGCAGTATTTT
.,TRBJ1-6,.,TRBV2,CARRAGNNSPLHF,TGTGCCCGAAGGGCTGGAAATAATTCACCCCTCCACTTT
.,TRBJ1-3,.,TRBV18,CASSLSTLGNTIYF,TGTGCCAGCTCACTTTCTACTCTCGGAAACACCATATATTTT
.,TRBJ2-7,.,TRBV6-5,CASSYSTGPAYEQYF,TGTGCCAGCAGTTACTCAACCGGGCCCGCCTACGAGCAGTACTTC
.,TRBJ1-6,TRBD1,TRBV6-5,CASSFTTGEDSPLHF,TGTGCCAGCAGCTTTACCACAGGGGAGGATTCACCCCTCCACTTT
.,TRBJ2-1,TRBD2,TRBV7-3,CASSFLAGSYNEQFF,TGTGCCAGCAGCTTCTTAGCGGGCTCCTACAATGAGCAGTTCTTC